This T cell receptor beta chain is drawn from a study of a mutant IDH1 vaccine in newly diagnosed glioma. Worth noting for this clone: Its antigen remains unidentified.

Sample time point: week 11, during vaccination. Every single dose of the vaccine, 300 ug of mutant IDH1 20-mer peptide, came with topical imiquimod. CDR3 size: 14 residues. Trimming at V came to 5 bases and at J to 6 bases, leaving 7 bases not matched to a gene. Germline V gene sequence: CDR1 MNHNS, CDR2 SASEGT. TCRdb's table, derived via immunoSEQ multiplex PCR, lists solely in-frame clones and lacks some. The sample records fewer than 75,000 clones, about four fifths being singletons. The clonotype originates from a woman aged 50 to 60 with glioma. This material consisted of PBMCs, taken from a glioma patient whose treatment included an IDH1 peptide vaccine. The chain recombines TRBV6-1 with TRBJ1-5; 7 bases align to TRBD1. The CDR3 protein is CASSPRGESQPQHF. The DNA of the CDR3 is TGTGCCAGCAGTCCCAGGGGGGAGTCTCAGCCCCAGCATTTT.